This TCR beta chain is from a study of cytomegalovirus exposure and HLA in healthy donors. V was shortened by 4 bases and J by 13 bases, with 24 bases between the two germline ends. The CDR3 sequence is 16 residues long. The V gene's germline CDR1 is SGHNT and CDR2 YYREEE (reference sequence). The PCR employed 60 Vbeta primers together with 13 Jbeta primers. The repertoire was sequenced with immunoSEQ multiplex PCR; TCRdb's copy has only in-frame clones and lacks some. The sample includes 60,000 to 75,000 clones, more than 70% seen only once; the top ten take 9.5% to 13%. This TCR was sampled from a woman between 35 and 50 years old in good health and CMV-seropositive. Sample: PBMCs. The rearrangement joins TRBV5-4 to TRBJ2-6, with D tentatively TRBD2 (7 bases). The CDR3 spells CASSGGAGAMAGVLTF. Here the CDR3 DNA reads TGTGCCAGCAGCGGTGGGGCGGGGGCGATGGCGGGGGTCCTGACTTTC.